This T cell receptor (beta chain) was identified during a study of cytomegalovirus exposure and HLA in healthy donors (dated by TCRdb to about 2017). With respect to the entire study: According to an earlier analysis of around 600 of the donors, 150 million to 200 million T cells yielded 117 million unique TCR beta sequences and 250 to 350 Gb of sequence data. An early release that covered roughly 600 HLA-typed donors contained approximately 300 gigabases of sequencing data and 85 million to 100 million unique TCR sequences. Among the roughly 400 genotyped donors, under 90% belonged to the genetic ancestry cluster associated with self-reported Caucasian donors. The study was designed to test whether signatures of past pathogen exposure could be identified by cataloging public T cell receptors. The study used immunosequencing to profile the T cell repertoires of about 670 subjects and linked those repertoires to cytomegalovirus serostatus. A separate validation cohort of some 130 different subjects was used in addition to the roughly 720-subject first cohort. High-throughput TCR immunosequencing, statistical association of individual TCRs with disease status, and machine learning were combined to predict cytomegalovirus infection status. In a later analysis, previously published TCR beta repertoires from some 640 donors were re-analyzed and high-resolution HLA genotyping was added so that TCR occurrence patterns could be studied. Rather than drawing on any new phenotypic data, the later analysis identified candidate immune exposures from TCR beta sequences and the way those sequences occurred across donors. An earlier analysis of 587 of the donors used high-throughput TCR beta sequencing to judge whether each TCR beta V gene segment behaved as functional or pseudogenic. Donor age, sex, ethnicity and CMV serostatus were compiled together with the repertoire data. In a later genetic analysis, genome-wide SNP genotypes for about three fifths of the roughly 670 donors were used, and that subset was treated as a discovery cohort. Every discovery cohort repertoire had been produced on one sequencing platform. Both class I and class II loci were covered by HLA typing, at four-digit resolution. The number of typed donors differed by locus: roughly 620-630 for A, B, C, DRB1 and DQB1; about 520 for DQA1; approximately 610 for DPA1; and roughly 450 for DPB1. Roughly 5 DR-DQ haplotypes were handled as single units for association and clustering, since linkage in the cohort was strong. Among about 390 genotyped donors of the cohort, an average of around 240,000 unique TCR beta nucleotide sequences were sequenced per donor, about a sixth of them non-productive. What the research found in general, with its limitations: In an earlier analysis of under 600 of the donors, most TCR beta V segments were observed in productive rearrangements about 90% or about 30% of the time, broadly matching IMGT annotations. Most TCR sequences were observed very rarely across donors, whereas some public TCRs were present in many individuals. Linkage disequilibrium might explain the correlated functional status among segregating V segments, but an unknown experimental factor could not be ruled out. Roughly uniform sequencing depth across donors was assumed in presence/absence analyses, although this assumption may not hold. In a later genetic analysis, fewer N-insertions in productive TCRs were reported among donors in an Asian-associated ancestry cluster than the approximately 710-donor mean. When HLA alleles, especially DR and DQ, strongly co-occurred, TCR associations were difficult to assign to individual alleles. According to a later analysis, TCR association rates differed among HLA loci, with DRB1 alleles showing the most associated TCRs and HLA-C alleles showing the fewest. The cohort was sequenced for TCR beta chains only, and without alpha or paired-chain data the features that could be detected were limited. A later analysis reported that several top co-occurrence clusters appeared linked to parvovirus B19, influenza, CMV and Epstein-Barr virus. A group of highly shared sequence variants was considered likely to be a technical artifact of the sequencing pipeline. For the cohort, immune exposure information was limited to CMV serostatus. A later analysis associated 15,000 to 20,000 TCR beta sequences with specific HLA alleles at a false discovery rate of 0.05. Because the 87-base-pair reads could not distinguish some IMGT-functional V segments, including TRBV6-2 and TRBV6-3, those segments were excluded. It was suggested by the authors that the approach could potentially be generalized to other disease states and immunological phenotypes. A later genetic analysis associated a missense DCLRE1C variant with V-gene and J-gene trimming of TCR beta chains, and an independent cohort replicated the association. In vitro tests confirmed that a few of the cytomegalovirus-associated TCR beta chains recognize cytomegalovirus antigens. Because counts were too low, more than 15 rarely observed V segments, including chromosome 9 orphons, were excluded from the earlier analysis of some 590 of the donors. A later analysis found that HLA-associated TCR beta chains were more clonally expanded and had lower generation probabilities than equally common non-associated chains. Most CMV-associated TCR beta chains appeared to be HLA-restricted in a later analysis, and the HLA associations seemed to be driven largely by CMV exposure. The study gave a list of roughly 150 TCR beta chains associated with cytomegalovirus. Because some donors lacked HLA typing at each locus, the association tests relied only on the typed subset. Cytomegalovirus status was reported to be diagnosed by the classifier with high specificity and sensitivity in both the original and validation cohorts. A further reported finding was that TCR beta sequences accurately predicted the HLA-A and HLA-B alleles for most subjects in the first cohort.

The germline ends are 17 bases apart after V is trimmed by 10 bases and J by 2 bases. CDR1 and CDR2 are read off the germline V gene (reference sequence) as LNHDA and SQIVND. Counted from cysteine to phenylalanine, this CDR3 has 15 amino acids. The only DNA kept is the CDR3, 45 bases in frame from the first base. Library prep was done by the immunoSEQ multiplex PCR assay. The multiplex PCR relied on a mix of 60 forward primers for TCR Vbeta segments and 13 reverse primers for TCR Jbeta segments. Amplification of the CDR3 region of rearranged TCR beta genes was performed with a multiplex PCR assay on genomic DNA. Amplified TCR beta libraries were sequenced as 87-base-pair reads on the Illumina HiSeq System. The authors processed their data as follows. In a later analysis, roughly 80 million unique TCR beta chains were counted across the approximately 640 repertoires, and about 9.9 million of these chains were shared by at least two donors. Raw reads were error-corrected and collapsed into unique sequences with a nearest-neighbor algorithm that merged closely related sequences to remove PCR and sequencing errors. Alignment of CDR3 sequences to IMGT reference sequences was used to assign V, D and J gene segments. For a sequence to be retained, a match of at least six nucleotides was required to both a V gene segment and a J gene segment. A rearrangement counted as productive if the CDR3 had no stop codons and remained in frame with V and J, and every other rearrangement counted as non-productive. Following IMGT convention, CDR3 was defined as the stretch from the second conserved V-encoded cysteine to the conserved J-encoded phenylalanine. In an earlier analysis of more than 550 of the donors, sequences lacking an unambiguous match to a single V gene segment were excluded. An earlier analysis of several hundred of the donors called V segments functional above 56.7% productive rearrangements and segregating when the between-donor standard deviation exceeded 5%. A statistical classification framework was developed to diagnose cytomegalovirus status using the catalog of TCR beta chain sequences. V and J gene assignment, in a later analysis, came from comparing TCR nucleotide sequences with IMGT/GENE-DB human TR gene sequences. The TCRdist pipeline was used in a later analysis to assign CDR3 sequences and most-parsimonious VDJ recombination scenarios. In a later analysis, every TCR beta chain was defined by the combination of its CDR3 amino acid sequence and its V-gene family, and reads without a unique V-gene family were dropped. To address suspected cross-contamination and a sequencing artifact, a later analysis removed 592 highly shared, low-generation-probability nucleotide sequences. In a later analysis, a clonal expansion index was calculated for each public chain from normalized within-repertoire ranks of inferred template counts. In a later analysis, generation probabilities were computed using a VDJ recombination model fitted to out-of-frame rearrangements, and the results were checked against IGoR. A later analysis scored TCR-TCR, TCR-HLA and TCR-CMV co-occurrence with hypergeometric tests, applying a repertoire-size bias correction to TCR pairs. False discovery rates were estimated in a later analysis by permuting HLA or CMV assignments 20 times. A later analysis grouped co-occurring TCRs with DBSCAN, adding TCRdist sequence similarity when clustering within HLA-allele-positive subsets. Co-occurrence clustering excluded repertoires with fewer than 30,000 or more than 120,000 public chains, plus five with anomalous nucleotide sharing. TCRdb retrieved this table from immuneACCESS and kept in-frame rearrangements only. Not all clones are present; in checked studies, unresolved V genes account for under half, and no reason is known for the remainder. V and J calls and clone size come straight from that table; D and trimming were deduced from the DNA. The sample has 150,000 to 200,000 clones on record. The ten largest clones capture 1.3% of the sample.

Concerning this clone itself: The antigen it binds to is not known.

The cohort comprised some 680 healthy bone marrow donors. At the time of sampling, every cohort member was nominally healthy, though immune exposures that went unrecorded were likely present. The donor was CMV seronegative and belonged to the group of over 300 seronegative cohort members. Each donor provided a peripheral blood sample, and peripheral blood mononuclear cells were used for TCR beta sequencing. Genomic DNA extraction from the blood cell samples was performed with the Qiagen DNeasy Blood Extraction Kit. Sequenced: PBMCs. The TCR originated in a woman aged 55-75 years in good health and CMV-seronegative. Recombination connected TRBV19 to TRBJ2-2; tentative D gene TRBD1, with 6 bases matching. The CDR3 has the sequence CATSAGTPNTGELFF. The nucleotide sequence reads TGTGCCACCTCCGCCGGGACACCTAACACCGGGGAGCTGTTTTTT.